This entry describes one T cell receptor (beta chain). The sample belongs to a study of T cell responses to AZD1222 COVID-19 vaccine. TCRdb's copy holds only in-frame clones and misses some; the assay was immunoSEQ multiplex PCR. Of 150,000 to 200,000 clones in the sample, approximately 90% were seen once. The CDR3 totals 15 residues. The germline V and J ends were trimmed by 3 bases and 5 bases, with 16 bases remaining between them. Germline values: CDR1 LNHDA, CDR2 SQIVND (reference sequence). The V gene is TRBV19, the J gene TRBJ2-5; D is uncertain. This receptor was taken from an adult who received the AZD1222 COVID-19 vaccine. This specimen consisted of peripheral blood, obtained 28 days after the second AZD1222 dose. This chain's CDR3 is CASSIGPGSHETQYF. In nucleotides, the CDR3 is TGTGCCAGTAGTATTGGGCCAGGAAGCCATGAGACCCAGTACTTC.